Presented here are 18 T cell receptor beta chains from one specimen sequenced in a study of T cells in Graves' hyperthyroidism and ophthalmopathy. Amplification yielded TCR beta CDR3 regions, with RNA transcripts as the source. HTBI primers were the set used in a first-round RT-PCR of the TCR CDR3. TCRdb independently ran MiXCR on the multiplex PCR reads; one entry per CDR3 protein. The sample lists 550,000 to 700,000 distinct CDR3 sequences, about half occurring once. The specimen was peripheral blood or thyroid tissue (not recorded which). These receptors originate from an adult woman with Graves' disease, either hyperthyroidism or ophthalmopathy (not recorded which).

Many counts were recorded for this clonotype. This sequence joins TRBV2 and TRBJ1-3, with TRBD1 identical over 7 bases. With 8 bases clipped from V and 4 bases from J, the junction kept 5 bases outside the gene matches. The germline gives CDR1 SNHLY, CDR2 FYNNEI. The CDR3 runs 13 residues. The CDR3 loop reads CASRTGFGNTIYF. For the CDR3, the DNA is TGTGCCAGCCGGACAGGCTTCGGAAACACCATATATTTT. Using reference TRBV2 and TRBJ1-3 for the parts outside the CDR3, the full variable domain is EPEVTQTPSHQVTQMGQEVILRCVPISNHLYFYWYRQILGQKVEFLVSFYNNEISEKSEIFDDQFSVERPDGSNFTLKIRSTKLEDSAMYFCASRTGFGNTIYFGEGSWLTVV.

The V call is TRBV7-2, the J call TRBJ2-5; 8 nucleotides align to TRBD2. The length of the CDR3 is 16 residues. CDR1 is SGHTA, CDR2 FQGNSA, per germline. J gave up 2 bases and V 3 bases, and 8 bases lay outside the gene matches. The CDR3 region is CASSFSGTRVQETQYF. The CDR3 region has the DNA TGTGCCAGCAGCTTTTCCGGGACTAGAGTTCAAGAGACCCAGTACTTC.

In its sample, this clonotype was seen many times. The chain couples TRBV6-5 to TRBJ2-7; D is unresolved. This CDR3 spans 15 amino acids. The germline V gene has CDR1 MNHEY and CDR2 SVGAGI. V lost 4 bases to trimming and J lost 2 bases, with 15 bases between them. This CDR3 reads CASSLGVAITYEQYF. CDR3 DNA: TGTGCCAGCAGTTTGGGCGTGGCGATCACCTACGAGCAGTACTTC.

As for this clonotype: The junction differs from germline at one of its ends, possibly a read error. The rearrangement links TRBV7-9 to TRBJ2-6, with a weak D call TRBD1 (6 bases). This CDR3 region has 15 residues. Germline V gives CDR1 SEHNR, CDR2 FQNEAQ (reference sequence). CDR3 sequence reads: CASSSFEGQLNTEAF. The CDR3 DNA reads TGTGCCAGCAGTTCATTCGAAGGACAGTTGAACACTGAAGCTTTC. Complete variable domain (other parts from reference TRBV7-9 and TRBJ2-6): DTGVSQNPRHKITKRGQNVTFRCDPISEHNRLYWYRQTLGQGPEFLTYFQNEAQLEKSRLLSDRFSAERPKGSFSTLEIQRTEQGDSAMYLCASSSFEGQLNTEAFGAGSRLTVL.

This chain uses TRBV7-8 with TRBJ2-2; unclear D gene. CDR1 is SGHVS and CDR2 is FQNEAQ in the germline V gene. This CDR3 is 14 amino acids long. V dropped 5 bases and J dropped 6 bases, with 13 bases sitting between them. CDR3 nucleotide sequence: TGTGCCAGCAGCCGCCGCCATGGGCCCGGGGAGCTGTTTTTT. Its translation: CASSRRHGPGELFF.

The chain links TRBV14 to TRBJ1-2, with 9 bases identical to TRBD1. CDR3 length: 15 amino acids. The trim removed 3 bases at V and 6 bases at J, leaving 8 bases unmatched. The V gene's germline CDR1 is SGHDN and CDR2 FVKESK. The CDR3 is CASSQRRTGAHGYTF. CDR3 sequence (DNA): TGTGCCAGCAGCCAGCGGAGGACAGGGGCGCATGGCTACACCTTC. The whole variable domain, remainder taken from reference TRBV14 and TRBJ1-2, is EAGVTQFPSHSVIEKGQTVTLRCDPISGHDNLYWYRRVMGKEIKFLLHFVKESKQDESGMPNNRFLAERTGGTYSTLKVQPAELEDSGVYFCASSQRRTGAHGYTFGSGTRLTVV.

Ten or more counts support this clonotype. The genes are TRBV28 and TRBJ2-5, with unresolved D. The V gene lost 7 bases and the J gene lost 5 bases, with 8 bases spanning the gap. The CDR3 is 11 amino acids. CDR1 is MDHEN, CDR2 SYDVKM, per germline. CDR3 loop: CASMVGETQYF. The DNA of the CDR3 is TGTGCCAGCATGGTGGGTGAGACCCAGTACTTC.

The J gene is TRBJ2-5, the V gene TRBV15; TRBD2 might be the D (7 bases). The CDR3 length is 16 residues. Trimming stripped 3 bases from V and 5 bases from J, with 19 bases between. In germline, CDR1 is LNHNV, CDR2 YYDKDF (reference sequence). CDR3 loop: CATSSRKGEGEETQYF. CDR3 coding DNA: TGTGCCACCAGCAGCCGGAAGGGGGAGGGCGAGGAGACCCAGTACTTC.

This chain links TRBV20-1 with TRBJ2-5, with 12 bases that match TRBD1. The length of the CDR3 is 15 residues. Germline loops: CDR1 DFQATT, CDR2 SNEGSKA (reference sequence). V shed 5 bases and J 3 bases; nucleotides not matched to a gene: 7. CDR3 residues: CSAFTGTGGEETQYF. The CDR3 DNA sequence: TGCAGTGCTTTCACCGGGACAGGGGGCGAAGAGACCCAGTACTTC.

This clonotype was picked up many times. The CDR3 DNA reads TGTGCCAGCAGCTTGAGTGGGACAGCTATCGAAAAACTGTTTTTT. Protein: CASSLSGTAIEKLFF. The gene calls are TRBV7-8 and TRBJ1-4; 7 bases agree with TRBD1. The trim removed 3 bases at V and 8 bases at J, leaving 9 bases unmatched. The CDR3 covers 15 residues. Germline lookup yields CDR1 SGHVS and CDR2 FQNEAQ.

The CDR3 sequence is CASSLTGGGSNEKLFF. The CDR3, as DNA: TGTGCCAGCAGCTTAACGGGGGGGGGTTCTAATGAAAAACTGTTTTTT. The chain couples TRBV7-3 to TRBJ1-4, with D perhaps matching TRBD1 (5 bases). The germline CDR1 and CDR2 sequences are SGHTA and FQGTGA. Trimming removed 0 bases from V and 3 bases from J, with 11 bases in between. The CDR3 totals 16 residues. The full variable domain, rest sourced from reference TRBV7-3 and TRBJ1-4, is GAGVSQTPSNKVTEKGKYVELRCDPISGHTALYWYRQSLGQGPEFLIYFQGTGAADDSGLPNDRFFAVRPEGSVSTLKIQRTERGDSAVYLCASSLTGGGSNEKLFFGSGTQLSVL.

This clonotype was counted at least ten times. V usage is TRBV7-9 and J usage is TRBJ1-5, with D possibly being TRBD1 (6 bases). The length of the CDR3 is 19 residues. Germline V gene lookup returns CDR1 SEHNR and CDR2 FQNEAQ (reference sequence). V lost 4 bases, J lost 1 base, and 23 bases lay in between. CDR3 protein: CASSWVVTPGADSNQPQHF. The CDR3 bases are TGTGCCAGCAGCTGGGTTGTTACCCCAGGGGCTGACAGCAATCAGCCCCAGCATTTT.

The rearrangement uses TRBV10-3 and TRBJ2-2; 8 bases are shared with TRBD2. This CDR3 region has 17 residues. The J segment lost 5 bases and the V segment lost 7 bases, leaving 15 bases of the junction unmatched. From germline, CDR1 is ENHRY and CDR2 SYGVKD. The chain's CDR3 is CAIKPSGLAGDTGELFF. CDR3 coding DNA: TGTGCCATCAAACCGTCCGGACTAGCAGGAGATACCGGGGAGCTGTTTTTT.

The sample holds one count of this clonotype. A much larger clone differs from this one at a single base, so this may be a read error. The chain carries TRBV2 and TRBJ2-5; TRBD2 matches 7 bases. Germline lookup yields CDR1 SNHLY and CDR2 FYNNEI. The CDR3 length is 18 residues. The CDR3 coding sequence is TGTGCCAGCAGCCAAGAGCTGCCTAGCGGAACGTACCAAGAGACCCAGCACTTC. Encoded protein: CASSQELPSGTYQETQHF.

The chain carries TRBV2 and TRBJ1-4, with a tentative D call TRBD1 (6 bases). V dropped 7 bases and J dropped 8 bases, with 14 bases sitting between them. The CDR3 covers 13 residues. The germline V gene has CDR1 SNHLY and CDR2 FYNNEI. Here the CDR3 reads CASKRDGQEKLFF. Written as DNA, the CDR3 is TGTGCCAGCAAGAGGGACGGACAGGAAAAACTGTTTTTT.

The CDR3, as DNA: TGTGCCAGTAGTGGGAGGGCGTACAATGAGCAGTACTTC. It translates to CASSGRAYNEQYF. This chain uses TRBV19 with TRBJ2-7; TRBD2 aligns across 7 bases. This CDR3 comprises 13 residues. CDR1 is LNHDA and CDR2 is SQIVND in the germline V gene (reference sequence). V lost 5 bases and J lost 7; bases outside the gene matches: 8.

Many counts were recorded for this clonotype. This chain uses TRBV2 with TRBJ2-7; possible D gene TRBD1, 5 bases. CDR1 is SNHLY, CDR2 FYNNEI, per germline. The V gene lost 6 bases and the J gene lost 2 bases, with 8 bases spanning the gap. The CDR3 sequence is 12 residues long. The CDR3 spells CASSQGPYEQYF. CDR3 coding DNA: TGTGCCAGCAGCCAGGGCCCCTACGAGCAGTACTTC.

This chain uses TRBV11-2 with TRBJ2-2, with TRBD2 matching 9 bases. CDR1 and CDR2 (germline): SGHAT, FQNNGV. With 5 bases clipped from V and 5 bases from J, the junction kept 9 bases outside the gene matches. This CDR3 has 16 residues. CDR3 bases: TGTGCCAGCAGCCCGTCGGCGGGAGGGCGGACCGGGGAGCTGTTTTTT. Protein product: CASSPSAGGRTGELFF.